Reported below is one T cell receptor (beta chain). Its target is not known. The repertoire was sequenced with immunoSEQ multiplex PCR; TCRdb's copy has only in-frame clones and lacks some. The sample has tens of thousands of clones; less than 90% are singletons. The CDR3 extends over 16 amino acids. Trimming removed 5 bases at V and 4 bases at J, with 21 bases between. Germline V gene lookup returns CDR1 MDHEN and CDR2 SYDVKM. No patient had autoimmune disease or received systemic immunosuppression. This entry is derived from a study of OX40 agonist ivuxolimab in advanced cancers. Findings and limits, study-wide: Among the lowest peripheral clonal expansion occurred in 0.1-3.0 mg/kg partial responders. Specificity for antigen went undetermined in the expanded peripheral T cells.

The sample here was CD4+ or CD8+ T cells sorted from blood, taken in a trial of the OX40 agonist ivuxolimab. This sequence originates from an adult with an advanced solid tumor such as melanoma, head and neck, liver or kidney cancer. This chain connects TRBV28 to TRBJ2-7; D possibly matches TRBD1 or TRBD2 (5 bases each). CDR3 amino acids: CASSQGEGHWGYEQYF. The CDR3 DNA sequence: TGTGCCAGCAGTCAGGGAGAAGGGCATTGGGGGTACGAGCAGTACTTC. The full variable domain, with the rest looked up from reference TRBV28 and TRBJ2-7, is DVKVTQSSRYLVKRTGEKVFLECVQDMDHENMFWYRQDPGLGLRLIYFSYDVKMKEKGDIPEGYSVSREKKERFSLILESASTNQTSMYLCASSQGEGHWGYEQYFGPGTRLTVT.